A single sample is the source of the 23 T cell receptor beta chains below, sequenced in a study of T cells in localized non-small cell lung cancer. Profiled with immunoSEQ multiplex PCR; TCRdb holds only in-frame clones, not every one. The data show tens of thousands of clones, over 75% seen once. This material consisted of peripheral blood, taken before any cancer treatment. All receptors derive from an older female donor with stage I lung adenocarcinoma.

The chain has TRBV14 and TRBJ1-2, with D maybe TRBD1 (5 bases). V was shortened by 0 bases and J by 8 bases, with 22 bases between the two germline ends. The CDR3 is 17 residues long. Per germline, CDR1 SGHDN and CDR2 FVKESK. CDR3 DNA sequence: TGTGCCAGCAGCCAAGATACCCACGGGGGAATTGTCTCCGGCTACACCTTC. The encoded protein is CASSQDTHGGIVSGYTF.

The CDR3 spells CASSIRDRSFTGELFF. Written as DNA, the CDR3 is TGTGCCAGTAGTATCCGGGACAGGTCTTTCACCGGGGAGCTGTTTTTT. The V gene is TRBV19, the J gene TRBJ2-2, with 8 positions matching TRBD1. From germline, CDR1 is LNHDA and CDR2 SQIVND (reference sequence). Trimming removed 3 bases from V and 4 bases from J; junction bases left unmatched: 7. The CDR3 sequence is 16 residues long.

The gene calls are TRBV5-6 and TRBJ2-7; possibly TRBD1 for D (6 bases). The CDR3 totals 15 residues. The germline V and J ends were trimmed by 0 bases and 2 bases, with 12 bases remaining between them. Germline V lookup: CDR1 SGHDT, CDR2 YYEEEE. Here the CDR3 DNA reads TGTGCCAGCAGCTTGGCCTGGGACAAAGCCTACGAGCAGTACTTC. This encodes CASSLAWDKAYEQYF.

The J gene is TRBJ2-7, the V gene TRBV19, with 7 positions matching TRBD1. The V gene end was trimmed by 0 bases and the J gene end by 3 bases; junction bases not matched to a gene: 2. This CDR3 has 14 amino acids. Germline lookup yields CDR1 LNHDA and CDR2 SQIVND (reference sequence). The CDR3 region is CASSIETGIYEQYF. As DNA, the CDR3 is TGTGCCAGTAGTATAGAGACAGGGATCTACGAGCAGTACTTC.

This clone was observed a handful of times. The chain recombines TRBV6-1 with TRBJ2-6; TRBD1 agrees at 11 bases. This CDR3 is built from 21 residues. The junction had 11 bases not matched to a gene; V was cut back by 0 bases and J by 1 base. CDR1 is MNHNS and CDR2 is SASEGT in the germline V gene. The CDR3, as DNA: TGTGCCAGCAGTGAAGCGCAGGGACAGGGGGTTCGAATTTCTGGGGCCAACGTCCTGACTTTC. This translates into CASSEAQGQGVRISGANVLTF.

The chain carries TRBV28 and TRBJ2-7; D is unclear. V was pared by 6 bases and J by 0 bases, with 9 bases between. From germline, CDR1 is MDHEN and CDR2 SYDVKM. The CDR3 is 13 amino acids. The CDR3 loop reads CASRGWDSYEQYF. In DNA, the CDR3 is TGTGCCAGCAGGGGCTGGGACTCCTACGAGCAGTACTTC.

The chain employs TRBV5-4 and TRBJ1-1; no clear D gene. The CDR3 runs 14 residues. The germline gives CDR1 SGHNT, CDR2 YYREEE (reference sequence). With 8 bases removed from V and 1 base from J, the gap between germline ends came to 15 bases. Here the CDR3 reads CASINGVRNTEAFF. CDR3 DNA: TGTGCCAGTATAAACGGCGTTCGGAACACTGAAGCTTTCTTT.

V and J are TRBV7-8 and TRBJ2-3; 8 bases align to TRBD1. V was pared by 2 bases and J by 5 bases, with 6 bases of the junction left unmatched. Germline V gene data show CDR1 as SGHVS and CDR2 as FQNEAQ. This CDR3 is built from 15 residues. CDR3 coding DNA: TGTGCCAGCAGCTTACAGGGGGCTTTGATAGATACGCAGTATTTT. Translated: CASSLQGALIDTQYF.

The chain combines TRBV11-2 with TRBJ2-1, with D perhaps matching TRBD2 (5 bases). Trimming left V 4 bases short and J 13 bases short, with 11 bases between. The CDR3 spans 11 residues. Per the germline V gene, CDR1 is SGHAT and CDR2 is FQNNGV. The CDR3 is CASSSWRAQFF. The CDR3 DNA follows: TGTGCCAGCAGCTCGTGGCGGGCTCAGTTCTTC.

The rearrangement joins TRBV7-2 to TRBJ2-1; D possibly corresponds to TRBD2 (6 bases). V gave up 4 bases and J gave up 0 bases, with 13 bases separating them. There are 16 residues in the CDR3. The germline V gene encodes CDR1 SGHTA and CDR2 FQGNSA. CDR3 nucleotides: TGTGCCAGCAGCTCGCAGCTAGCGAGCTCCTACAATGAGCAGTTCTTC. Protein: CASSSQLASSYNEQFF. Drawing the rest from reference TRBV7-2 and TRBJ2-1, the complete variable domain is GAGVSQSPSNKVTEKGKDVELRCDPISGHTALYWYRQSLGQGLEFLIYFQGNSAPDKSGLPSDRFSAERTGGSVSTLTIQRTQQEDSAVYLCASSSQLASSYNEQFFGPGTRLTVL.

The rearrangement links TRBV27 to TRBJ1-4; a weak D match, TRBD1 (6 bases). Trimming pared 2 bases from V and 4 bases from J, leaving 14 bases between. The CDR3 is made up of 16 amino acids. From germline, CDR1 is MNHEY and CDR2 SMNVEV (reference sequence). CDR3 in DNA: TGTGCCAGCAGTTTAGGTCAGGGGTTCGGTAATGAAAAACTGTTTTTT. Protein sequence: CASSLGQGFGNEKLFF.

The chain links TRBV11-2 to TRBJ2-7; 9 bases line up with TRBD2. There are 16 residues in the CDR3. CDR1 is SGHAT and CDR2 is FQNNGV in the germline V gene. The trim removed 2 bases at V and 5 bases at J, leaving 10 bases unmatched. The CDR3 DNA reads as TGTGCCAGCAGCTTATTAGGCGGGAGGGCTGTTGACGAGCAGTACTTC. Protein sequence: CASSLLGGRAVDEQYF.

The chain employs TRBV4-3 and TRBJ2-1, with D perhaps TRBD2 (6 bases). The CDR3 runs 13 residues. Germline CDR1 reads LGHNA; CDR2 reads YSLEER. The V gene lost 3 bases and the J gene lost 10 bases, with 13 bases spanning the gap. The CDR3 DNA sequence: TGCGCCAGCAGCCAGGGAACTAGCACCGAGCAGTTCTTC. This codes for CASSQGTSTEQFF.

V gene TRBV2 combines with J gene TRBJ2-3; D is uncertain. Looked up from germline, CDR1 is SNHLY and CDR2 is FYNNEI. CDR3 length: 12 amino acids. Trimming took 4 bases from V and 5 from J, leaving 7 bases between them. The CDR3 region is CASSVDRDTQYF. CDR3 coding DNA: TGTGCCAGCAGTGTTGACCGAGATACGCAGTATTTT.

This rearrangement joins TRBV5-4 to TRBJ1-1; possibly TRBD1 for D (5 bases). With 3 bases removed from V and 4 bases from J, the gap between germline ends came to 13 bases. This CDR3 has 14 amino acids. Per germline, CDR1 SGHNT and CDR2 YYREEE (reference sequence). The CDR3: CASSSRDLLTEAFF. CDR3 sequence (DNA): TGTGCCAGCAGCTCCAGGGATCTTCTCACTGAAGCTTTCTTT.

The rearrangement links TRBV6-4 to TRBJ2-1; 12 positions agree with TRBD2. The length of the CDR3 is 15 residues. With V trimmed by 4 bases and J by 7 bases, 5 bases remained unmatched. The germline CDR1 and CDR2 sequences are MRHNA and SNTAGT. CDR3 in DNA: TGTGCCAGCAGTGGTCGGACTAGCGGGACAAATGAGCAGTTCTTC. This codes for CASSGRTSGTNEQFF.

This sequence joins TRBV6-6 and TRBJ2-3; 9 positions agree with TRBD1. Germline lookup yields CDR1 MNHNY and CDR2 SVGAGI (reference sequence). V was clipped by 6 bases and J by 3 bases; unmatched bases: 7. The CDR3 runs 15 residues. CDR3 bases: TGTGCCAGCAGACGAGACAGGGGGGGGACAGATACGCAGTATTTT. Its protein product is CASRRDRGGTDTQYF.

The chain links TRBV4-2 to TRBJ1-2, with TRBD1 as a possible D gene (5 bases). The CDR3 runs to 16 residues. The germline gives CDR1 LGHNA, CDR2 YNFKEQ. The V and J ends lost 0 bases and 5 bases respectively, with 16 bases between them. CDR3 nucleotides: TGTGCCAGCAGCCAAGATTTGCGACAGTCTTATTATGGCTACACCTTC. As protein: CASSQDLRQSYYGYTF.

The chain carries TRBV5-1 and TRBJ1-1; 8 bases map to TRBD1. CDR3 size: 16 residues. The germline V gene has CDR1 SGHRS and CDR2 YFSETQ. Trimming removed 4 bases from V and 5 bases from J; junction bases left unmatched: 13. For the CDR3, the DNA is TGCGCCAGCAGCATGACCTACAGGGGGGCACGGACTGAAGCTTTCTTT. Translating gives CASSMTYRGARTEAFF.

V gene TRBV19 combines with J gene TRBJ1-1, with 7 positions matching TRBD1. The CDR3 has 15 amino acids. Germline values: CDR1 LNHDA, CDR2 SQIVND (reference sequence). With V trimmed by 4 bases and J by 2 bases, 7 bases remained unmatched. The CDR3: CASSTQQGTNTEAFF. In DNA, the CDR3 is TGTGCCAGTAGTACCCAACAGGGGACCAACACTGAAGCTTTCTTT. Drawing the rest from reference TRBV19 and TRBJ1-1, the complete variable domain is DGGITQSPKYLFRKEGQNVTLSCEQNLNHDAMYWYRQDPGQGLRLIYYSQIVNDFQKGDIAEGYSVSREKKESFPLTVTSAQKNPTAFYLCASSTQQGTNTEAFFGQGTRLTVV.

The V gene is TRBV25-1, the J gene TRBJ1-6, with TRBD1 identical over 7 bases. The germline V gene encodes CDR1 MGHDK and CDR2 SYGVNS. The junction had 10 bases not matched to a gene; V was cut back by 5 bases and J by 9 bases. The CDR3 runs 15 residues. The CDR3 DNA follows: TGTGCCAGCAGTTCCCTCGACAGGGAAGCTTCACCCCTCCACTTT. It codes for CASSSLDREASPLHF.

This clone was observed once. The same CDR3 is also encoded by other DNA sequences in this sample. This chain joins TRBV4-2 and TRBJ2-1; 7 bases line up with TRBD1. The V gene's germline CDR1 is LGHNA and CDR2 YNFKEQ. The CDR3 has 14 residues. Trimming removed 0 bases from V and 5 bases from J; junction bases left unmatched: 1. The CDR3 reads CASSQEGTDNEQFF. CDR3 nucleotides: TGTGCCAGCAGCCAAGAGGGGACAGACAATGAGCAGTTCTTC.

The CDR3 here is CASSKDRDYQPQHF. The CDR3 DNA reads as TGTGCCAGCAGCAAAGACAGGGACTATCAGCCCCAGCATTTT. The genes are TRBV27 and TRBJ1-5; 7 bases align to TRBD1. J gave up 5 bases and V 6 bases, and 7 bases lay outside the gene matches. This CDR3 spans 14 amino acids. Germline CDR1 and CDR2: MNHEY and SMNVEV (reference sequence).